The 22 T cell receptor beta chains below were found in one sample sequenced in a study of CD8+CD57+ T cells in acquired aplastic anemia. TCR beta VDJ and CDR3 profiling used genomic DNA as template. From the reads, TCRdb called clonotypes with MiXCR, one entry per CDR3 protein. The sample holds approximately 170,000 distinct CDR3 sequences, 50% to 75% seen once. The sample comprised sorted CD4+, CD8+, or CD8+CD57+ T cells (not recorded which) from PBMCs. The receptors shown here come from a human donor in good health.

Ten or more counts support this clonotype. The V and J genes are TRBV11-3 and TRBJ2-7, with TRBD1 matching 10 bases. In germline, CDR1 is SGHNT, CDR2 YENEEA. This CDR3 contains 15 residues. Trimming cost V 1 base and J 1 base; bases outside gene matches: 1. CDR3 sequence (DNA): TGTGCCAGCAGCTTAGGGGACAGGGGATCCTACGAGCAGTACTTC. Its translation is CASSLGDRGSYEQYF.

Comments on this clonotype: Since a much larger clone is just one base distant, this may be a read error. V usage is TRBV5-6 and J usage is TRBJ1-3; TRBD1 is a possible D gene (6 bases). The CDR3 loop spans 15 amino acids. Germline V lookup: CDR1 SGHDT, CDR2 YYEEEE. The CDR3 sequence is CASSWTAASGNTMYF. The CDR3 DNA follows: TGTGCCAGCAGCTGGACAGCGGCCTCTGGAAACACCATGTATTTT.

This clonotype was counted at least ten times. This sequence joins TRBV6-5 and TRBJ1-2; tentatively, D is TRBD1 (6 bases). Germline V gene sequence: CDR1 MNHEY, CDR2 SVGAGI. The ends were cut back, 0 bases at V and 3 bases at J, with 17 bases in the middle. The CDR3 spans 17 residues. The CDR3 region is CASSYSDPGDSYYGYTF. The CDR3 bases are TGTGCCAGCAGTTACTCAGATCCAGGGGATTCTTACTATGGCTACACCTTC.

CDR3 amino acids: CASSQDSGSGANVLTF. The CDR3 DNA sequence: TGTGCCAGCAGCCAAGATAGCGGCTCTGGGGCCAACGTCCTGACTTTC. The chain uses TRBV3-1 and TRBJ2-6; weak D call: TRBD2 (6 bases). Trimming left V 0 bases short and J 0 bases short, with 6 bases between. The CDR3 is 16 amino acids. Germline values: CDR1 LGHDT, CDR2 YNNKEL (reference sequence). Using reference TRBV3-1 and TRBJ2-6 for the parts outside the CDR3, the full variable domain is DTAVSQTPKYLVTQMGNDKSIKCEQNLGHDTMYWYKQDSKKFLKIMFSYNNKELIINETVPNRFSPKSPDKAHLNLHINSLELGDSAVYFCASSQDSGSGANVLTFGAGSRLTVL.

This chain links TRBV19 with TRBJ2-7; tentatively, D is TRBD1 (5 bases). Germline V gene lookup returns CDR1 LNHDA and CDR2 SQIVND (reference sequence). The CDR3 covers 14 residues. Trimming shortened V by 5 bases and J by 4 bases, and 15 bases separated the two germline ends. The CDR3 DNA follows: TGTGCCAGTAGTCTGACCCTAGGGGATTACGAGCAGTACTTC. This gives the protein CASSLTLGDYEQYF.

The chain combines TRBV2 with TRBJ2-5; TRBD1 agrees at 10 bases. CDR1 and CDR2 (germline): SNHLY, FYNNEI. V dropped 6 bases and J dropped 3; count of bases not matched to a gene: 7. This CDR3 is built from 15 residues. CDR3 residues: CASSDLGQGEETQYF. The CDR3 bases are TGTGCCAGCAGCGACCTCGGACAGGGGGAAGAGACCCAGTACTTC.

The chain links TRBV25-1 to TRBJ1-2, with unresolved D. Trimming took 4 bases from V and 6 from J, leaving 15 bases between them. There are 14 residues in the CDR3. The V gene's germline CDR1 is MGHDK and CDR2 SYGVNS. Here the CDR3 reads CASSAVSVSDGYTF. The DNA of the CDR3 is TGTGCCAGCAGTGCGGTTAGCGTAAGCGATGGCTACACCTTC.

The chain uses TRBV11-2 and TRBJ2-7; D is possibly TRBD1 or TRBD2 (5 bases each). The CDR3 runs to 14 residues. Germline values: CDR1 SGHAT, CDR2 FQNNGV. V lost 3 bases and J 7 bases, leaving 16 bases between the germline ends. This CDR3 is CASSFEGPSGEQYF. The CDR3 DNA is TGTGCCAGCAGCTTCGAGGGACCTTCGGGGGAGCAGTACTTC.

The gene calls are TRBV2 and TRBJ2-5, with 8 bases matching TRBD1. The CDR3 spans 14 residues. Trimming cost V 6 bases and J 2 bases; bases outside gene matches: 5. Per germline, CDR1 SNHLY and CDR2 FYNNEI. The CDR3 DNA follows: TGTGCCAGCAGCTCGTGGACAGGGCAAGAGACCCAGTACTTC. It translates to CASSSWTGQETQYF.

The V and J genes are TRBV5-8 and TRBJ2-1, with 16 nucleotides matching TRBD2. The CDR3 totals 16 residues. The germline V gene encodes CDR1 SGHTS and CDR2 YDEGEE. V shed 2 bases and J 6 bases; nucleotides not matched to a gene: 2. CDR3 residues: CASSLGTSGGANEQFF. As DNA, the CDR3 is TGTGCCAGCAGCTTAGGGACTAGCGGGGGGGCCAATGAGCAGTTCTTC. Looking up the rest from reference TRBV5-8 and TRBJ2-1 gives the full variable domain: EAGVTQSPTHLIKTRGQQATLRCSPISGHTSVYWYQQALGLGLQFLLWYDEGEERNRGNFPPRFSGRQFPNYSSELNVNALELEDSALYLCASSLGTSGGANEQFFGPGTRLTVL.

The sample holds many counts of this clonotype. The gene calls are TRBV7-9 and TRBJ1-2; 7 nucleotides align to TRBD1. This CDR3 region has 13 residues. The germline V gene has CDR1 SEHNR and CDR2 FQNEAQ (reference sequence). The ends lost 5 bases at V and 2 bases at J; junction bases unmatched: 2. The CDR3 sequence: CASSQTGNYGYTF. As DNA, the CDR3 is TGTGCCAGCAGCCAGACAGGGAACTATGGCTACACCTTC.

This sequence joins TRBV7-9 and TRBJ2-7, with TRBD1 as a possible D gene (6 bases). V was shortened by 3 bases and J by 0 bases, with 15 bases between the two germline ends. The germline V gene has CDR1 SEHNR and CDR2 FQNEAQ (reference sequence). This CDR3 spans 16 amino acids. CDR3 sequence: CASSLELRGSSYEQYF. The CDR3 DNA sequence: TGTGCCAGCAGCTTGGAGTTAAGGGGGAGCTCCTACGAGCAGTACTTC.

The chain links TRBV15 to TRBJ2-5; D is tentatively TRBD1 or TRBD2 (5 bases each). The end of the DNA is better explained by TRBJ2-7, so the J call may be wrong. The CDR3 totals 15 residues. Germline-derived CDR1 and CDR2 are LNHNV and YYDKDF (reference sequence). In DNA, the CDR3 is TGTGCCACCAGCAGAGCCAAGGGGAGCTCCTACGAGCAGTACTTC. As protein: CATSRAKGSSYEQYF.

The CDR3 DNA follows: TGCAGTGCTAGTATGGGACTAGCGGGAACCTACGAGCAGTACTTC. Residues: CSASMGLAGTYEQYF. The chain uses TRBV20-1 and TRBJ2-7; 13 positions agree with TRBD2. The germline CDR1 and CDR2 sequences are DFQATT and SNEGSKA (reference sequence). This CDR3 has 15 amino acids. With 3 bases clipped from V and 2 bases from J, the junction kept 4 bases outside the gene matches.

The chain employs TRBV2 and TRBJ1-1; no reliable D call. The CDR3 covers 14 residues. Germline assignment: CDR1 SNHLY and CDR2 FYNNEI. V shed 7 bases and J shed 1 base, with 13 bases lying between them. The CDR3 region is CASTGGLSNTEAFF. DNA of the CDR3: TGTGCCAGCACCGGCGGCCTCTCGAACACTGAAGCTTTCTTT. The complete variable domain, with remaining parts taken from reference TRBV2 and TRBJ1-1, reads EPEVTQTPSHQVTQMGQEVILRCVPISNHLYFYWYRQILGQKVEFLVSFYNNEISEKSEIFDDQFSVERPDGSNFTLKIRSTKLEDSAMYFCASTGGLSNTEAFFGQGTRLTVV.

V is TRBV19 and J is TRBJ1-1; D ambiguous. The germline V gene encodes CDR1 LNHDA and CDR2 SQIVND (reference sequence). The CDR3 contains 14 residues. V dropped 4 bases and J dropped 6 bases, with 15 bases sitting between them. The CDR3 DNA reads as TGTGCCAGTAGTACCCTCTTTCCTTACTCTGAAGCTTTCTTT. This codes for CASSTLFPYSEAFF.

This clonotype came up many times. The chain joins TRBV2 to TRBJ2-1; weak D call: TRBD1 (5 bases). Deletions cut 4 bases from V and 0 bases from J, with 16 bases between. Germline assignment: CDR1 SNHLY and CDR2 FYNNEI. CDR3 length: 17 amino acids. The CDR3 reads CASSVTTATSSYNEQFF. The CDR3 coding sequence is TGTGCCAGCAGTGTTACGACAGCCACGAGCTCCTACAATGAGCAGTTCTTC.

V is TRBV7-8 and J is TRBJ1-1; the D is unclear. CDR1 is SGHVS and CDR2 is FQNEAQ in the germline V gene. The CDR3 runs to 12 residues. Trimming removed 3 bases from V and 4 bases from J, with 6 bases in between. This chain's CDR3 is CASSFKSTEAFF. The CDR3 bases are TGTGCCAGCAGCTTTAAGAGCACTGAAGCTTTCTTT.

The chain couples TRBV7-8 to TRBJ2-7, with 10 bases matching TRBD2. The junction had 3 bases not matched to a gene; V was cut back by 5 bases and J by 2 bases. Germline V gene data show CDR1 as SGHVS and CDR2 as FQNEAQ. This CDR3 has 14 amino acids. The CDR3 bases are TGTGCCAGCAGCCGTAGCGGGGGGACCTACGAGCAGTACGTC. Translation: CASSRSGGTYEQYV.

This clonotype showed up many times. The chain employs TRBV11-2 and TRBJ2-1; D is unresolved. The ends were cut back, 8 bases at V and 5 bases at J, with 10 bases in the middle. The CDR3 has 12 residues. Germline V gene sequence: CDR1 SGHAT, CDR2 FQNNGV. This CDR3 is CASSWMNNEQFF. In nucleotides, the CDR3 is TGTGCCAGCTCTTGGATGAACAATGAGCAGTTCTTC. The full variable domain, rest sourced from reference TRBV11-2 and TRBJ2-1, is EAGVAQSPRYKIIEKRQSVAFWCNPISGHATLYWYQQILGQGPKLLIQFQNNGVVDDSQLPKDRFSAERLKGVDSTLKIQPAKLEDSAVYLCASSWMNNEQFFGPGTRLTVL.

Concerning this clonotype itself: Compared with germline, one end of the junction differs, possibly owing to a read error. The J gene is TRBJ2-2, the V gene TRBV7-9, with D possibly being TRBD2 (5 bases). The V gene's germline CDR1 is SEHNR and CDR2 FQNEAQ (reference sequence). The CDR3 consists of 15 residues. The DNA for the CDR3 is TGTGCCAGCAGCCTGACGGCAGAGCCCGCCGGGGAACTGTTTTTT. It encodes CASSLTAEPAGELFF.

About this clonotype itself: Possible read error: a much larger clone is one base away. The chain joins TRBV4-2 to TRBJ1-1; D is ambiguous. The CDR3 loop spans 16 amino acids. V shed 1 base and J shed 4 bases, with 16 bases lying between them. The germline V gene has CDR1 LGHNA and CDR2 YNFKEQ. The CDR3 reads CASSQGQQLSSTEAFF. The CDR3 bases are TGTGCCAGCAGCCAAGGGCAACAGTTATCAAGCACTGAAGCTTTCTTT.